This T cell receptor beta chain came from a study of technical replicates of blood from a few donors (dated by TCRdb to the late 2010s). Library preparation employed the immunoSEQ multiplex PCR assay. TCRdb retrieved this table from immuneACCESS and kept in-frame rearrangements only. Not all clones are present; in checked studies, unresolved V genes account for under half, and no reason is known for the remainder. The sample profile shows over 85,000 clones; just under 95% of them were found once. 0.25% of the sample is taken by the ten largest. Trimming takes 5 bases off V and 11 bases off J; junction bases not matched to a gene: 8. The germline V gene encodes CDR1 MNHNS and CDR2 SASEGT. From the cysteine up to the phenylalanine, the CDR3 has a length of 14 residues. Here the CDR3 DNA is all that survives: 42 bases in frame from base 1. Concerning this clone: What antigen it recognizes has not been identified. Base qualities are not recorded, but no much larger clone differs from it by a single base.

The chain joins TRBV6-1 to TRBJ1-5, and TRBD1 aligns with 11 junction nucleotides. Specimen: T cells isolated from PBMCs. This clonotype was sampled from a human donor in good health. The sequenced DNA: TGTGCCAGCAGTAGGGGGACAGGGGGATCGTCCCAGCATTTT. Its protein is CASSRGTGGSSQHF.